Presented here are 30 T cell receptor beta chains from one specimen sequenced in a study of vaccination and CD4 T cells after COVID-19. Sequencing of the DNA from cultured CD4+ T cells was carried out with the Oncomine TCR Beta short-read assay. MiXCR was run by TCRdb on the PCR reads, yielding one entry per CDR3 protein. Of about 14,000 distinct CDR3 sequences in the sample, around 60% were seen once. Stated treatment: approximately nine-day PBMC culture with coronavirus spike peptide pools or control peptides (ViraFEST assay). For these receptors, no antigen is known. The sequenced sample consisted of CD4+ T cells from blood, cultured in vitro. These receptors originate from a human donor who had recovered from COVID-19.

The CDR3 is CASSVWEQQFF. In nucleotides, the CDR3 is TGTGCCAGCAGTGTCTGGGAGCAGCAGTTCTTC. This chain connects TRBV2 to TRBJ2-1; D possibly corresponds to TRBD2 (5 bases). From germline, CDR1 is SNHLY and CDR2 FYNNEI. V was pared by 4 bases and J by 11 bases, with 9 bases between. This CDR3 has 11 residues. The variable domain in full, completed from reference TRBV2 and TRBJ2-1, reads EPEVTQTPSHQVTQMGQEVILRCVPISNHLYFYWYRQILGQKVEFLVSFYNNEISEKSEIFDDQFSVERPDGSNFTLKIRSTKLEDSAMYFCASSVWEQQFFGPGTRLTVL.

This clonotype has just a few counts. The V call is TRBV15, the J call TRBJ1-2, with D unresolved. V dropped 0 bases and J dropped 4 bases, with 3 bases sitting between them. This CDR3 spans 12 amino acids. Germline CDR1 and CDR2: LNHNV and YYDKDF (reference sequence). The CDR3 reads CATSRDSYGYTF. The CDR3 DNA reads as TGTGCCACCAGCAGAGACAGCTATGGCTACACCTTC. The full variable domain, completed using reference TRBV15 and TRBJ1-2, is DAMVIQNPRYQVTQFGKPVTLSCSQTLNHNVMYWYQQKSSQAPKLLFHYYDKDFNNEADTPDNFQSRRPNTSFCFLDIRSPGLGDTAMYLCATSRDSYGYTFGSGTRLTVV.

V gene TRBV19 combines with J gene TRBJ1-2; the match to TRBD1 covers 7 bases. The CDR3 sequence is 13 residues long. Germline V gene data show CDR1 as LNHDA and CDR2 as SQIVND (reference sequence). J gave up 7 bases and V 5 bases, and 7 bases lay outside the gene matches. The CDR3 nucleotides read TGTGCCAGTAGTCCCAGGGGGGGACTTGGCTACACCTTC. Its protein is CASSPRGGLGYTF.

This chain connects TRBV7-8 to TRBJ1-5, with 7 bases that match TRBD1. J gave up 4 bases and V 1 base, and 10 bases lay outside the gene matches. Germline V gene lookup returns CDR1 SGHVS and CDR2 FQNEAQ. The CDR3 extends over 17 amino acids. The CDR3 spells CASSLEGPQGGNQPQHF. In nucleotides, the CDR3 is TGTGCCAGCAGCTTAGAAGGGCCTCAGGGGGGGAATCAGCCCCAGCATTTT.

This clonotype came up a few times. CDR3 coding DNA: TGTGCCACCGGTCGGGTATATCAGCCCCAGCATTTT. Translating it yields CATGRVYQPQHF. V is TRBV6-1 and J is TRBJ1-5, with D unclear. V lost 10 bases and J 5 bases, leaving 12 bases between the germline ends. The V gene's germline CDR1 is MNHNS and CDR2 SASEGT. The CDR3 loop spans 12 amino acids.

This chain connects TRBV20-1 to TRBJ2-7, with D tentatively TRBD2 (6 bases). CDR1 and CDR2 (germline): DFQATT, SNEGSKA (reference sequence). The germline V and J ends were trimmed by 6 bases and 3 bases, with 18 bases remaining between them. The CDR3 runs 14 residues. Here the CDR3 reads CSATWGLPGYEQYF. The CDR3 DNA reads TGCAGTGCGACCTGGGGACTCCCTGGCTACGAGCAGTACTTC.

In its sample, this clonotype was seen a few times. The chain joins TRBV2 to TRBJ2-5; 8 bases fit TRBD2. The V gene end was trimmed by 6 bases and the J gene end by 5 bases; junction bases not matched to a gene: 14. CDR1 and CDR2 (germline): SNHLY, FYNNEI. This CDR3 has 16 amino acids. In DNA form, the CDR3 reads TGTGCCAGCAGGCGACTAGCGTCAAACACCGGGGAGACCCAGTACTTC. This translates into CASRRLASNTGETQYF.

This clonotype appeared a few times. This chain's CDR3 is CASGPSSGLGQFF. The CDR3 DNA sequence: TGTGCTAGTGGTCCCTCTAGCGGGTTAGGGCAGTTCTTC. This rearrangement joins TRBV12-5 to TRBJ2-1; 8 bases are shared with TRBD2. The V and J ends lost 5 bases and 12 bases, in that order; junction bases with no gene match: 9. CDR1 is LGHNT, CDR2 FRNRAP, per germline. The CDR3 has 13 residues.

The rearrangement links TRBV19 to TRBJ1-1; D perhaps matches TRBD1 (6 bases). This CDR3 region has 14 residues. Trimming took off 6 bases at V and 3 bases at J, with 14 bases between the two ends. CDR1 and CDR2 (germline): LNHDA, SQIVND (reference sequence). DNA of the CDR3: TGTGCCAGTAGAATTACAGGGTTTGACACTGAAGCTTTCTTT. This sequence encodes CASRITGFDTEAFF.

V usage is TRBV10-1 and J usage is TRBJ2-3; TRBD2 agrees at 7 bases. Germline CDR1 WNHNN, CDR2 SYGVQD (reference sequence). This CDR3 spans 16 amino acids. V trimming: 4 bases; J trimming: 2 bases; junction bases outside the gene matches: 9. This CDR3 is CASSVGTTLPTDTQYF. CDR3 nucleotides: TGCGCCAGCAGTGTCGGGACTACCCTTCCCACAGATACGCAGTATTTT.

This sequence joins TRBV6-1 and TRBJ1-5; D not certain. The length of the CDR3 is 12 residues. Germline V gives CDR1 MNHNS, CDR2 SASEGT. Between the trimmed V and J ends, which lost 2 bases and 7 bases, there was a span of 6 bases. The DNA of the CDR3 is TGTGCCAGCAGTGAATGGAGCCAGCCCCAGCATTTT. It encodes CASSEWSQPQHF.

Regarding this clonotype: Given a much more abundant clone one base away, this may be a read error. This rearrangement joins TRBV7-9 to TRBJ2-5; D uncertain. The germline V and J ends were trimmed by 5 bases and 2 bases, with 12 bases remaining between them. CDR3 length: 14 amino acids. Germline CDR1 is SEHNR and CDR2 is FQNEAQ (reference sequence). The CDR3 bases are TGTGCCAGCAGCAACATAGTGGGGCAAGAGACCCAGTACTTC. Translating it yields CASSNIVGQETQYF.

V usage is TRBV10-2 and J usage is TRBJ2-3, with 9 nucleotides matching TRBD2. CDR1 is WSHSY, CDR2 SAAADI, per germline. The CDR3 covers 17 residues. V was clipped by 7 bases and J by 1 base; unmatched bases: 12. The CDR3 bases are TGCGCCAGCACCCGGGCGGCGGGAGGGAGAGGCACAGATACGCAGTATTTT. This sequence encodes CASTRAAGGRGTDTQYF.

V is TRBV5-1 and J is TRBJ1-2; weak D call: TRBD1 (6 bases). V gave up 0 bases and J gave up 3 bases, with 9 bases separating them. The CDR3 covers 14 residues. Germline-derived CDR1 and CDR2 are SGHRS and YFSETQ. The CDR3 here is CASSLAEGDYGYTF. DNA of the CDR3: TGCGCCAGCAGCTTGGCCGAGGGGGACTATGGCTACACCTTC.

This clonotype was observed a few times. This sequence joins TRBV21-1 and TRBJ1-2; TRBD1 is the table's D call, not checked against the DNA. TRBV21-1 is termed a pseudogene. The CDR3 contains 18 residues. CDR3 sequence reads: CASSPPLSPGKGTVGYTF. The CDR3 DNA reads TGTGCCAGCAGCCCCCCTCTATCTCCCGGGAAGGGGACGGTTGGCTACACCTTC.

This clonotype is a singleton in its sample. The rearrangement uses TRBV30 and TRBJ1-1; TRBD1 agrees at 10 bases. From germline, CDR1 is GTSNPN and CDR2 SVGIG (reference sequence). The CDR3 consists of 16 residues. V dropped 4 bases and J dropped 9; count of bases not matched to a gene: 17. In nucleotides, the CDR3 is TGTGCCTGGACTTTGAGACAGGGGGCCGAAAAAGGCCAAGCTTTCTTT. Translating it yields CAWTLRQGAEKGQAFF.

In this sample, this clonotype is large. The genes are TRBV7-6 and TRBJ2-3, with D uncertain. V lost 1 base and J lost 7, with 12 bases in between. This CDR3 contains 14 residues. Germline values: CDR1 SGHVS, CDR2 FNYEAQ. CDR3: CASSLGNAPNTQYF. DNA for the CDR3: TGTGCCAGCAGCTTAGGCAATGCCCCAAATACGCAGTATTTT. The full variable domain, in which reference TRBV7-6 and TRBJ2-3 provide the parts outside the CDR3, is GAGVSQSPRYKVTKRGQDVALRCDPISGHVSLYWYRQALGQGPEFLTYFNYEAQQDKSGLPNDRFSAERPEGSISTLTIQRTEQRDSAMYRCASSLGNAPNTQYFGPGTRLTVL.

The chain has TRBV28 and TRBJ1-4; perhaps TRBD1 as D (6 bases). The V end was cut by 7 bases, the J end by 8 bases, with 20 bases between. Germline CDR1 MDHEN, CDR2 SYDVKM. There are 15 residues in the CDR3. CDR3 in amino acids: CASNSLGAVAEKLFF. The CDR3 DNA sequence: TGTGCCAGCAACTCCTTGGGGGCAGTAGCCGAAAAACTGTTTTTT.

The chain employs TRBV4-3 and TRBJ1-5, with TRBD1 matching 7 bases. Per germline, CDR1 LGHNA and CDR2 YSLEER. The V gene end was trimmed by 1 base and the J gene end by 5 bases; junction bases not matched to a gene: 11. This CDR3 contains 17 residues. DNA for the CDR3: TGCGCCAGCAGCCAAGTTTATTTTGGACAGGCTTATCAGCCCCAGCATTTT. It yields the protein CASSQVYFGQAYQPQHF.

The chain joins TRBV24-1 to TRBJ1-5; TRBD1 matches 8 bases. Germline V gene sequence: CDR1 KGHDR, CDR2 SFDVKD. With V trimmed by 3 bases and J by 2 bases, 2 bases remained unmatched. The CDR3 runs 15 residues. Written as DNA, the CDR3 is TGTGCCACCAGTGATCCGGGACAGGGCAATCAGCCCCAGCATTTT. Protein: CATSDPGQGNQPQHF.

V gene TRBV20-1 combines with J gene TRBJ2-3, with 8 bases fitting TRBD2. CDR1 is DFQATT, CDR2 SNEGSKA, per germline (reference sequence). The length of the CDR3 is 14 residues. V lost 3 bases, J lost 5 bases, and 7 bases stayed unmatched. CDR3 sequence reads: CSASGAGVEDTQYF. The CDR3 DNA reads TGCAGTGCTAGTGGAGCGGGAGTGGAAGATACGCAGTATTTT.

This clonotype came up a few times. CDR3 loop: CSAPPWGGGYEQYF. CDR3 DNA sequence: TGCAGTGCCCCTCCTTGGGGAGGGGGCTACGAGCAGTACTTC. The chain carries TRBV20-1 and TRBJ2-7; perhaps TRBD2 as D (7 bases). Trimming took off 6 bases at V and 3 bases at J, with 18 bases between the two ends. Germline CDR1 and CDR2: DFQATT and SNEGSKA (reference sequence). CDR3 length: 14 amino acids.

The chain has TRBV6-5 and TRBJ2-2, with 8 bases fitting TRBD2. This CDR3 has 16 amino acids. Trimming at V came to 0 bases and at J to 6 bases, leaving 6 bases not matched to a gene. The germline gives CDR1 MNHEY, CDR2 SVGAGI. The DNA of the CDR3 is TGTGCCAGCAGTTACTCGCGAGGCGGGAGGTCCGGGGAGCTGTTTTTT. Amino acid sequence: CASSYSRGGRSGELFF.

This CDR3 reads CASNNREAEAFF. CDR3 nucleotides: TGTGCCAGCAATAACAGGGAGGCCGAAGCTTTCTTT. J is TRBJ1-1 and V is TRBV6-1, with D tentatively TRBD1 (6 bases). V lost 7 bases and J lost 8, with 14 bases in between. The CDR3 has 12 amino acids. Germline values: CDR1 MNHNS, CDR2 SASEGT.

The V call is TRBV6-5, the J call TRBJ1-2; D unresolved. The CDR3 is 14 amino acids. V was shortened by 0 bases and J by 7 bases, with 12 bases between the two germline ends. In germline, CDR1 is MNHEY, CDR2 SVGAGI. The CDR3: CASSYSIGLAGYTF. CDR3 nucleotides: TGTGCCAGCAGTTACTCGATAGGGCTCGCTGGCTACACCTTC.

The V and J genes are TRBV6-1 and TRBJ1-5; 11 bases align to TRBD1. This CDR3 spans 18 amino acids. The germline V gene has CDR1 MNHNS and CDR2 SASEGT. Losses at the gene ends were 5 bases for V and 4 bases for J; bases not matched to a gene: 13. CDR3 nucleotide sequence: TGTGCCAGCAGTCCACCGGGGACAGGGGGAGGTCAAAATCAGCCCCAGCATTTT. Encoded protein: CASSPPGTGGGQNQPQHF.

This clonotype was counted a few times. CDR3 nucleotides: TGCAGTGCTAGAGTCCCGGTCGCCCGGGGCACTGAAGCTTTCTTT. Its translation: CSARVPVARGTEAFF. The rearrangement links TRBV20-1 to TRBJ1-1, with unresolved D. Trimming removed 1 base at V and 4 bases at J, with 16 bases between. The CDR3 is 15 residues long. CDR1 is DFQATT, CDR2 SNEGSKA, per germline (reference sequence).

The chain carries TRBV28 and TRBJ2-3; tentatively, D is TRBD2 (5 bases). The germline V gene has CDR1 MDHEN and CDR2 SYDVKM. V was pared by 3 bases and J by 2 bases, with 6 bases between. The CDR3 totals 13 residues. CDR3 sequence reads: CASSLRATDTQYF. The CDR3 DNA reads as TGTGCCAGCAGTTTGCGGGCCACAGATACGCAGTATTTT.

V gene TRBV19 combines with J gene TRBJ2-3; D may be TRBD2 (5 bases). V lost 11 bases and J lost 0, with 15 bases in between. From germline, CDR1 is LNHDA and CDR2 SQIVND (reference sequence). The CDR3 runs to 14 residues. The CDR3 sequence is CAAKTGGSTDTQYF. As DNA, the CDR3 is TGTGCCGCAAAGACTGGAGGTAGCACAGATACGCAGTATTTT.

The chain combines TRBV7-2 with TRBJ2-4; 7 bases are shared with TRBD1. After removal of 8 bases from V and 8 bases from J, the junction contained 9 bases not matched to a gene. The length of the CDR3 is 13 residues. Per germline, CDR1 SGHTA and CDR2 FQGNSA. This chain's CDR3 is CASSTGLRDIQYF. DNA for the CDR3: TGTGCCAGCTCGACAGGGCTAAGGGACATTCAGTACTTC.